Each of the 17 T cell receptor beta chains below was sequenced from the same sample in a study of blood T cell repertoires in COVID-19. TCRdb's table, derived via immunoSEQ multiplex PCR, lists solely in-frame clones and lacks some. The sample lists over 300,000 clones, 80% to 90% occurring once. Specimen: PBMCs or T cells enriched from blood (not recorded which). These receptors all stem from a man aged 25-45 years who had recovered from COVID-19.

The V and J genes are TRBV19 and TRBJ1-5, with TRBD1 identical over 7 bases. CDR3 size: 15 residues. Germline V gives CDR1 LNHDA, CDR2 SQIVND (reference sequence). Trimming cost V 4 bases and J 6 bases; bases outside gene matches: 9. As DNA, the CDR3 is TGTGCCAGTAGTACCCGACAGGGTTTGGGTCAGCCCCAGCATTTT. Translation gives CASSTRQGLGQPQHF.

The chain links TRBV11-2 to TRBJ1-2; D unclear. The V gene lost 2 bases and the J gene lost 1 base, with 5 bases spanning the gap. The CDR3 loop spans 13 amino acids. Germline-derived CDR1 and CDR2 are SGHAT and FQNNGV. CDR3 DNA sequence: TGTGCCAGCAGCTTATCCCGTAACTATGGCTACACCTTC. Translation gives CASSLSRNYGYTF.

The V gene is TRBV25-1, the J gene TRBJ1-3; D uncertain. V lost 6 bases and J 0 bases, leaving 12 bases between the germline ends. Germline values: CDR1 MGHDK, CDR2 SYGVNS. This CDR3 is built from 15 residues. For the CDR3, the DNA is TGTGCCAGCAGCCCCGGGGTACCCTCTGGAAACACCATATATTTT. Its protein product is CASSPGVPSGNTIYF.

The V and J genes are TRBV7-8 and TRBJ1-5; 7 positions agree with TRBD1. There are 20 residues in the CDR3. The V and J ends lost 5 bases and 0 bases, in that order; junction bases with no gene match: 19. Germline CDR1 SGHVS, CDR2 FQNEAQ. The CDR3 DNA is TGTGCCAGCAGCGCGGACAGGCCCACCGTTCGTACGTATAGCAATCAGCCCCAGCATTTT. This sequence encodes CASSADRPTVRTYSNQPQHF. Full variable domain (outside the CDR3, taken from reference TRBV7-8 and TRBJ1-5): GAGVSQSPRYKVAKRGQDVALRCDPISGHVSLFWYQQALGQGPEFLTYFQNEAQLDKSGLPSDRFFAERPEGSVSTLKIQRTQQEDSAVYLCASSADRPTVRTYSNQPQHFGDGTRLSIL.

This chain uses TRBV7-9 with TRBJ1-1, with 9 bases that match TRBD1. With V trimmed by 2 bases and J by 5 bases, 3 bases remained unmatched. CDR1 SEHNR and CDR2 FQNEAQ come from the germline V gene (reference sequence). The length of the CDR3 is 14 residues. In DNA form, the CDR3 reads TGTGCCAGCAGCTTAACAGGGGGCCGGACTGAAGCTTTCTTT. Its translation is CASSLTGGRTEAFF.

This clone was observed many times. The chain employs TRBV19 and TRBJ2-4; 9 bases fit TRBD1. The V segment lost 3 bases and the J segment 6 bases; nucleotides outside the gene matches: 12. Looked up from germline, CDR1 is LNHDA and CDR2 is SQIVND (reference sequence). The CDR3 is made up of 17 amino acids. CDR3 sequence reads: CASSMTGGRVRANIQYF. In DNA form, the CDR3 reads TGTGCCAGTAGTATGACAGGGGGGAGGGTAAGGGCAAACATTCAGTACTTC. Full variable domain (rest looked up from reference TRBV19 and TRBJ2-4): DGGITQSPKYLFRKEGQNVTLSCEQNLNHDAMYWYRQDPGQGLRLIYYSQIVNDFQKGDIAEGYSVSREKKESFPLTVTSAQKNPTAFYLCASSMTGGRVRANIQYFGAGTRLSVL.

This clone appeared a few times. V gene TRBV4-2 combines with J gene TRBJ1-2, with a tentative D call TRBD1 (6 bases). This CDR3 is built from 15 residues. V lost 4 bases, J lost 6 bases, and 18 bases lay in between. Germline loops: CDR1 LGHNA, CDR2 YNFKEQ. CDR3 bases: TGTGCCAGCAGCCGCCAAACAGGGACGGGGAATGGCTACACCTTC. Translating it yields CASSRQTGTGNGYTF.

V is TRBV15 and J is TRBJ1-1; perhaps TRBD1 as D (6 bases). Germline-derived CDR1 and CDR2 are LNHNV and YYDKDF (reference sequence). V shed 0 bases and J shed 1 base, with 9 bases lying between them. This CDR3 has 15 residues. CDR3 nucleotides: TGTGCCACCAGCAGAGATACAGGGCAGAACACTGAAGCTTTCTTT. It is translated as CATSRDTGQNTEAFF.

The chain employs TRBV5-8 and TRBJ2-7; TRBD1 matches at 10 bases. Germline loops: CDR1 SGHTS, CDR2 YDEGEE. CDR3 length equals 15 residues. V was clipped by 4 bases and J by 4 bases; unmatched bases: 8. CDR3 coding DNA: TGTGCCAGCAGCGCCGGGACAGGGGTTGGGTACGAGCAGTACTTC. Encoded protein: CASSAGTGVGYEQYF.

This chain connects TRBV9 to TRBJ1-2; D call uncertain. Germline V lookup: CDR1 SGDLS, CDR2 YYNGEE. This CDR3 is built from 12 residues. Trimming stripped 3 bases from V and 2 bases from J, with 5 bases between. CDR3 in amino acids: CASSGANYGYTF. The CDR3 DNA reads as TGTGCCAGCAGCGGGGCCAACTATGGCTACACCTTC.

The chain links TRBV9 to TRBJ2-1, with D perhaps TRBD1 (5 bases). Germline V gene data show CDR1 as SGDLS and CDR2 as YYNGEE. CDR3 size: 13 residues. Between the trimmed V and J ends, which lost 3 bases and 12 bases, there was a span of 16 bases. The CDR3: CASSGVPGKGQFF. CDR3 coding DNA: TGTGCCAGCAGCGGAGTACCAGGGAAGGGGCAGTTCTTC.

V gene TRBV18 combines with J gene TRBJ1-5; D may be TRBD1 (5 bases). CDR3 length: 15 amino acids. The germline V and J ends were trimmed by 3 bases and 6 bases, with 15 bases remaining between them. Germline V CDR1 and CDR2: KGHSH, LQKENI. DNA of the CDR3: TGTGCCAGCTCACCTGGGGAAGGGGCCGGTCAGCCCCAGCATTTT. It encodes CASSPGEGAGQPQHF.

A few counts support this clone. The chain links TRBV18 to TRBJ1-1; D is unresolved. From germline, CDR1 is KGHSH and CDR2 LQKENI. The CDR3 consists of 18 residues. V lost 3 bases, J lost 0 bases, and 20 bases lay in between. CDR3 in amino acids: CASSPSRTPRNMNTEAFF. DNA of the CDR3: TGTGCCAGCTCACCTAGTCGAACCCCTAGAAACATGAACACTGAAGCTTTCTTT.

The V gene is TRBV5-1, the J gene TRBJ2-5; D gene unclear. This CDR3 is built from 11 residues. Germline V CDR1 and CDR2: SGHRS, YFSETQ. The germline V and J ends were trimmed by 4 bases and 2 bases, with 3 bases remaining between them. The CDR3 is CASSEQETQYF. Written as DNA, the CDR3 is TGCGCCAGCAGCGAGCAAGAGACCCAGTACTTC.

This chain uses TRBV6-5 with TRBJ1-3; 7 positions match TRBD1. Germline V lookup: CDR1 MNHEY, CDR2 SVGAGI. V shed 0 bases, J shed 2 bases, and the junction held 4 bases outside the gene matches. CDR3 length equals 16 residues. Here the CDR3 reads CASSYSGQGAGNTIYF. The CDR3 DNA reads TGTGCCAGCAGTTACTCGGGTCAGGGGGCTGGAAACACCATATATTTT.

A single count supports this clone. This sequence joins TRBV10-2 and TRBJ1-6, with no clear D. Trimming removed 0 bases at V and 9 bases at J, with 12 bases between. The CDR3 contains 15 residues. CDR1 WSHSY and CDR2 SAAADI come from the germline V gene. The CDR3 protein is CASSESLAFGSPLHF. The DNA of the CDR3 is TGCGCCAGCAGTGAGTCGCTTGCGTTTGGTTCACCCCTCCACTTT.

The chain links TRBV9 to TRBJ1-1; TRBD1 matches 8 bases. The CDR3 is 15 amino acids. Germline lookup yields CDR1 SGDLS and CDR2 YYNGEE. Trimming at V came to 0 bases and at J to 3 bases, leaving 4 bases not matched to a gene. The CDR3 loop reads CASSVAAGGYTEAFF. Written as DNA, the CDR3 is TGTGCCAGCAGCGTAGCGGCAGGGGGCTACACTGAAGCTTTCTTT.